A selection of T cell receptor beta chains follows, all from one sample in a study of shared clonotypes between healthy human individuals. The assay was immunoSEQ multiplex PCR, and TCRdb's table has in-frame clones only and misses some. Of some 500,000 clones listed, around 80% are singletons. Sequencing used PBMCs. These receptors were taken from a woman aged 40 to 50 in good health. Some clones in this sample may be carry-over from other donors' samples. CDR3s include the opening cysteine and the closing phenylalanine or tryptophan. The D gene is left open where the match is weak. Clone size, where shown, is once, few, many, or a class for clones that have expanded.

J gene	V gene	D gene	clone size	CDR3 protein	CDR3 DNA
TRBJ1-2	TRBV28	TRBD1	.	CASSLQGAIGYTF	TGTGCCAGCAGTTTGCAGGGGGCGATCGGCTACACCTTC
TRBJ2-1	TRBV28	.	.	CASNIDSYGEQFF	TGTGCCAGCAATATTGACTCGTACGGTGAGCAGTTCTTC
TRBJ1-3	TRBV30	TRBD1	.	CAWSPRTGVGNTIYF	TGTGCCTGGAGTCCGCGGACAGGGGTAGGAAACACCATATATTTT
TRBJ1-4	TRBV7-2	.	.	CASSYLPVATNEKLFF	TGTGCCAGCAGCTACCTCCCGGTCGCAACTAATGAAAAACTGTTTTTT
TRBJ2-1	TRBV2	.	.	CASSPGTPFPNEQFF	TGTGCCAGCAGCCCCGGGACTCCTTTCCCCAATGAGCAGTTCTTC
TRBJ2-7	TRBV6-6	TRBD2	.	CASTPGGRASYEQYF	TGTGCCAGCACCCCGGGCGGGAGGGCATCCTACGAGCAGTACTTC
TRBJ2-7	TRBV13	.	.	CASSLRGLAGTYEQYF	TGTGCCAGCAGCTTAAGGGGCCTAGCCGGTACCTACGAGCAGTACTTC
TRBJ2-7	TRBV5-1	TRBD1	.	CASSLVGQVPEQYF	TGCGCCAGCAGCTTGGTGGGACAGGTACCCGAGCAGTACTTC
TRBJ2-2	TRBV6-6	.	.	CASSWGYTGELFF	TGTGCCAGCAGTTGGGGATACACCGGGGAGCTGTTTTTT
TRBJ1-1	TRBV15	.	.	CATSRERSTEAFF	TGTGCCACCAGCAGAGAGAGGAGCACTGAAGCTTTCTTT
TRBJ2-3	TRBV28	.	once	CANRAPGTDTQYF	TGTGCCAACCGGGCCCCGGGCACAGATACGCAGTATTTT
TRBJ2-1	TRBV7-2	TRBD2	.	CASRLGLAGERGQFF	TGTGCCAGCAGACTGGGACTAGCGGGAGAACGGGGGCAGTTCTTC
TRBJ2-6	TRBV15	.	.	CATSSRGSGANVLTF	TGTGCCACCAGCAGCAGGGGATCTGGGGCCAACGTCCTGACTTTC
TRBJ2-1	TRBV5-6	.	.	CASNIPQGPYNEQFF	TGTGCCAGCAATATCCCCCAAGGGCCTTACAATGAGCAGTTCTTC
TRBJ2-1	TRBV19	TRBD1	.	CASSPFQGASYNEQFF	TGTGCCAGTAGTCCCTTCCAGGGGGCCTCCTACAATGAGCAGTTCTTC
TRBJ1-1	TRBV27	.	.	CASSLPGGEAFF	TGTGCCAGCAGTTTACCGGGCGGTGAAGCTTTCTTT
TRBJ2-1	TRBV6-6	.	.	CASSYLAGRDNEQFF	TGTGCCAGCAGTTACTTGGCAGGGAGAGACAATGAGCAGTTCTTC
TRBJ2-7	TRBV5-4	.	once	CASSQGDRPYEQYF	TGTGCCAGCAGCCAGGGAGACAGGCCCTACGAGCAGTACTTC
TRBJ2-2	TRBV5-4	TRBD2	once	CASSLTRGTGELFF	TGTGCCAGCAGCTTGACGCGGGGGACCGGGGAGCTGTTTTTT
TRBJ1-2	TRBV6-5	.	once	CASSTGKYGYTF	TGTGCCAGCAGTACAGGGAAATACGGCTACACCTTC
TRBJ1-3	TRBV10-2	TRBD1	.	CASSDVSQGPGNTIYF	TGCGCCAGCAGTGATGTTTCACAGGGGCCTGGAAACACCATATATTTT
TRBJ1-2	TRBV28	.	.	CATVINYGYTF	TGTGCCACCGTTATTAACTATGGCTACACCTTC
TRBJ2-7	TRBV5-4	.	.	CASTVSGAFYEQYF	TGTGCCAGCACCGTATCCGGGGCCTTCTACGAGCAGTACTTC
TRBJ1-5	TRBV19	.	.	CASSGTGGGQPQHF	TGTGCCAGTTCCGGGACCGGGGGCGGTCAGCCCCAGCATTTT
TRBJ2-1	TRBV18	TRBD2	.	CASSPPNSGGPHGEQFF	TGTGCCAGCTCACCACCGAATAGCGGGGGCCCGCACGGTGAGCAGTTCTTC
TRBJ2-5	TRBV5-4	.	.	CASSLAGETQYF	TGTGCCAGCAGCTTGGCCGGGGAGACCCAGTACTTC
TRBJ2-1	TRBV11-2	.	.	CASSFLGGGNEQFF	TGTGCCAGCAGCTTTTTAGGGGGGGGGAATGAGCAGTTCTTC
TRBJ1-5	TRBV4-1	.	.	CASSQKPGDSNQPQHF	TGCGCCAGCAGCCAGAAGCCAGGAGATAGCAATCAGCCCCAGCATTTT
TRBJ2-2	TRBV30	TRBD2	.	CAWSWGGNTGELFF	TGTGCCTGGAGTTGGGGGGGAAACACCGGGGAGCTGTTTTTT
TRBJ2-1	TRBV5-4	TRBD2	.	CASSRTSGLVKSSYNEQFF	TGTGCCAGCAGCCGGACTAGCGGCCTTGTAAAAAGCTCCTACAATGAGCAGTTCTTC
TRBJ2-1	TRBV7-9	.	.	CASSASANEQFF	TGTGCCAGCAGTGCTAGCGCCAATGAGCAGTTCTTC
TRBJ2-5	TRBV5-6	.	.	CASSLGGGVQETQYF	TGTGCCAGCAGCCTGGGTGGGGGCGTACAAGAGACCCAGTACTTC
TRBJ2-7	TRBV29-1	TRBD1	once	CSVGTGSRYEQYF	TGCAGCGTTGGGACAGGGAGCCGCTACGAGCAGTACTTC
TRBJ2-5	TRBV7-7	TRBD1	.	CASSTDRGAETQYF	TGTGCCAGCAGCACAGACAGGGGAGCAGAGACCCAGTACTTC
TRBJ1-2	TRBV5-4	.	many	CASSLGPGWSGYTF	TGTGCCAGCAGCTTGGGCCCGGGTTGGAGTGGCTACACCTTC
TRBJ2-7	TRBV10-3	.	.	CAISYSTEIYEQYF	TGTGCCATCAGTTACTCAACAGAGATCTACGAGCAGTACTTC
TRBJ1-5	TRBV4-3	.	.	CASSQGRGNQPQHF	TGCGCCAGCAGCCAAGGGCGGGGGAATCAGCCCCAGCATTTT
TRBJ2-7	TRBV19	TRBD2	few	CASSKWELSGGRAMIEQYF	TGTGCCAGTAGTAAATGGGAACTAAGTGGCGGGAGGGCCATGATCGAGCAGTACTTC
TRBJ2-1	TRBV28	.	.	CASREGLWNEQFF	TGTGCCAGCAGGGAGGGACTGTGGAATGAGCAGTTCTTC
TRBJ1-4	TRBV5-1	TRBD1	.	CASSLLTGGSEKLFF	TGCGCCAGCAGCTTATTAACAGGGGGCAGTGAAAAACTGTTTTTT
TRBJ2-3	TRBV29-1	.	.	CSVYSRNRGGTDTQCF	TGCAGCGTTTACTCCCGAAATCGAGGAGGCACAGATACGCAGTGTTTT